Reported below is one T cell receptor beta chain. CDR3 length equals 14 residues. Germline V gene lookup returns CDR1 SGHRS and CDR2 YFSETQ. Trimming pared 2 bases from V and 4 bases from J, leaving 12 bases between. This record comes from a study of blood T cell repertoires in COVID-19. Study-wide context: Sites in the United States, Italy and Spain provided acute and convalescent COVID-19 samples. PBMCs, B-cell-depleted T cells, or T cells provided the cDNA or gDNA that made up the material.

Sequenced by immunoSEQ multiplex PCR; TCRdb stores in-frame clones only, minus some. The sample consists of roughly 140,000 clones, approximately 73% of them appearing once. The origin of this receptor is a woman older than 75 with acute or convalescent COVID-19. Material: peripheral blood. The chain uses TRBV5-1 and TRBJ1-1; D is uncertain. CDR3 residues: CASSLRQSGTEAFF. The CDR3 nucleotides are TGCGCCAGCAGCTTAAGACAAAGCGGCACTGAAGCTTTCTTT.